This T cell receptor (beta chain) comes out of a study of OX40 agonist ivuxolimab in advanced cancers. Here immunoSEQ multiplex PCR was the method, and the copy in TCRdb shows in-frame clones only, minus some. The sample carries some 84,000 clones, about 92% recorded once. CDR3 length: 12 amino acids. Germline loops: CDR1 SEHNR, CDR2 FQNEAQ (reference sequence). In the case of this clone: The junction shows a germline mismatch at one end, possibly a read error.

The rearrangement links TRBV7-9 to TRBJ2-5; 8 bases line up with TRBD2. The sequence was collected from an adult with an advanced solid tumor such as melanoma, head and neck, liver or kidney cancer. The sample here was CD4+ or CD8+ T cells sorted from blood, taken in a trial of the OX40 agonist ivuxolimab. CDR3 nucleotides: TGTGCCAGCAGCTTAAAGTCGGGAGGGGACAACTTC. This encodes CASSLKSGGDNF.